The clone carrying this T cell receptor beta chain was observed a handful of times. Its antigen is undetermined. The CDR3 extends over 15 amino acids. Per the germline V gene, CDR1 is SGDLS and CDR2 is YYNGEE. Trimming shortened V by 0 bases and J by 3 bases, and 12 bases separated the two germline ends. The data stem from a study of post-analysis software for immune sequencing data. Study background: Multiple sclerosis in the patients followed relapsing-remitting, secondary progressive and progressive-relapsing courses.

The library was made from cDNA and included unique molecular identifiers. Input amounts of roughly 0.85 to 11 million T cells were used. These gave about 500,000 cDNA molecules, so each molecule approximated one T cell. Using its own MiXCR run on the PCR reads, TCRdb lists one record per CDR3 protein. The sample records about 540,000 distinct CDR3 sequences, around 31% being singletons. The study, taken as a whole, reports: Strong co-clustering by F measure linked samples that shared a preparation batch. Controls significantly exceeded multiple sclerosis patients in normalized Chao1 diversity. Included in a set of four or five TRBV segments more frequent in patients than controls were TRBV5-6, TRBV5-1 and TRBV20-1.

The TCR was taken from a girl aged 2-17 years with multiple sclerosis. Source material: blood. The chain is built from TRBV9 and TRBJ1-2, with TRBD1 as a possible D gene (6 bases). CDR3 sequence reads: CASSVAPGADYGYTF. The CDR3 DNA is TGTGCCAGCAGCGTAGCCCCAGGGGCTGACTATGGCTACACCTTC.